Presented here are 29 T cell receptor beta chains from one specimen sequenced in a study of T cells in Graves' hyperthyroidism and ophthalmopathy. Amplification of TCR beta CDR3 regions was performed using RNA transcripts as template. The TCR CDR3 was amplified in a first-round RT-PCR using the HTBI primer set. Via MiXCR, TCRdb re-called the multiplex PCR reads, giving one row per CDR3 protein. The sample includes about 550,000 distinct CDR3 sequences, less than 25% seen only once; the top ten take 26%. The source material was blood. Source of these receptors: a young man with Graves' hyperthyroidism.

The table lists this clonotype with many counts. The genes are TRBV30 and TRBJ1-1, with 10 bases lining up with TRBD1. Germline-derived CDR1 and CDR2 are GTSNPN and SVGIG (reference sequence). The CDR3 is 12 amino acids. V lost 2 bases and J lost 10; bases outside the gene matches: 4. CDR3 sequence: CAWSLDRGRAFF. CDR3 nucleotide sequence: TGTGCCTGGAGTTTAGACAGGGGGCGAGCTTTCTTT.

This clonotype was picked up many times. V and J are TRBV6-1 and TRBJ1-5; 7 bases fit TRBD1. Germline trimming cut 5 bases from V and 7 bases from J; bases unmatched to any gene: 8. The CDR3 runs to 14 residues. Germline V gene data show CDR1 as MNHNS and CDR2 as SASEGT. CDR3 sequence reads: CASSQDRTRQPQHF. The CDR3, as DNA: TGTGCCAGCAGTCAGGACAGGACCAGGCAGCCCCAGCATTTT.

This clonotype was recorded at least ten times. The chain carries TRBV12-3 or TRBV12-4 and TRBJ1-1, with a tentative D call TRBD1 (6 bases). The CDR3 runs to 13 residues. V was pared by 6 bases and J by 4 bases, with 12 bases between. The DNA for the CDR3 is TGTGCCAGCAGAGCTCAGGGGAGCACTGAAGCTTTCTTT. This encodes CASRAQGSTEAFF.

This clonotype was detected only once. A much larger clone lies one base from this, so it may be a read error. This chain connects TRBV2 to TRBJ2-5; TRBD1 agrees at 9 bases. This CDR3 region has 14 residues. Germline loops: CDR1 SNHLY, CDR2 FYNNEI. CDR3 region: CASRTGGNLETKYF. The CDR3 coding sequence is TGTGCCAGCAGAACAGGGGGCAACTTAGAGACCAAGTACTTC.

In the case of this clonotype: Just one base apart from a much larger clone, this may be a read error. J is TRBJ1-2 and V is TRBV7-9; 7 positions agree with TRBD1. The CDR3 contains 12 residues. Germline CDR1 reads SEHNR; CDR2 reads FQNEAQ (reference sequence). CDR3: CSSSDRVAGYTF. CDR3 DNA: TGTTCCAGCAGCGACAGGGTAGCTGGCTACACCTTC.

This chain connects TRBV13 to TRBJ2-3; D unresolved. The CDR3 consists of 18 residues. V lost 0 bases, J lost 0 bases, and 16 bases lay in between. Germline V gives CDR1 PRHDT, CDR2 FYEKMQ (reference sequence). The CDR3, as DNA: TGTGCCAGCAGCTTAGGTCCCTACTGGGAATACAGCACAGATACGCAGTATTTT. Translating gives CASSLGPYWEYSTDTQYF.

This clonotype came up many times. The chain uses TRBV12-3 or TRBV12-4 and TRBJ1-5, with D uncertain. This CDR3 has 13 residues. With 6 bases removed from V and 6 bases from J, the gap between germline ends came to 12 bases. The CDR3 DNA reads TGTGCCAGCAGGGATGGGCTGAGTCAGCCCCAGCATTTT. It specifies CASRDGLSQPQHF.

This clonotype was counted many times. The chain joins TRBV28 to TRBJ1-1; D may be TRBD1 (6 bases). Germline values: CDR1 MDHEN, CDR2 SYDVKM. The CDR3 covers 13 residues. V was trimmed by 3 bases and J by 4 bases, leaving 9 bases between them. The CDR3 region has the DNA TGTGCCAGCAGTTTTTCCAGGGGCACTGAAGCTTTCTTT. The encoded protein is CASSFSRGTEAFF.

This rearrangement joins TRBV24-1 to TRBJ1-2, with 7 bases that match TRBD1. Germline V CDR1 and CDR2: KGHDR, SFDVKD. V shed 4 bases and J 8 bases; nucleotides not matched to a gene: 15. The CDR3 is made up of 16 amino acids. For the CDR3, the DNA is TGTGCCACCAGTGACTCTTACCTAACAGGGGCTGAAGGCTACACCTTC. This sequence encodes CATSDSYLTGAEGYTF.

The V call is TRBV12-3 or TRBV12-4, the J call TRBJ2-7, with TRBD1 as a possible D gene (6 bases). Deletions cut 3 bases from V and 4 bases from J, with 13 bases between. CDR3 size: 14 residues. CDR3 nucleotides: TGTGCCAGCAGTTTCTACAGGGAAGGTTACGAGCAGTACTTC. This encodes CASSFYREGYEQYF.

This clonotype was recorded only once. The chain couples TRBV6-2 or TRBV6-3 to TRBJ2-7; weak D call: TRBD1 (6 bases). The germline CDR1 and CDR2 sequences are MNHEY and SVGEGT. The length of the CDR3 is 12 residues. V lost 2 bases and J lost 9, with 11 bases in between. In DNA form, the CDR3 reads TGTGCCAGCAGTTACCCTGACAGGAGGCAGTACTTC. Amino acid sequence: CASSYPDRRQYF.

V and J are TRBV5-1 and TRBJ1-1, with unresolved D. The germline V gene encodes CDR1 SGHRS and CDR2 YFSETQ. Trimming pared 0 bases from V and 3 bases from J, leaving 12 bases between. There are 15 residues in the CDR3. The CDR3 DNA reads TGCGCCAGCAGCTTGGATGGTCGGGGATACACTGAAGCTTTCTTT. This gives the protein CASSLDGRGYTEAFF.

The sample holds many counts of this clonotype. J is TRBJ1-2 and V is TRBV4-1; maybe TRBD1 (5 bases). Trimming removed 1 base from V and 8 bases from J, with 11 bases in between. CDR3 length: 13 residues. The germline gives CDR1 MGHRA, CDR2 YSYEKL. The CDR3 DNA is TGCGCCAGCAGCCAAGCAGGGATCCGGGGCTACACCTTC. Amino acids: CASSQAGIRGYTF.

This clonotype was detected many times. The chain employs TRBV20-1 and TRBJ2-5, with D tentatively TRBD1 or TRBD2 (5 bases each). The CDR3 extends over 14 amino acids. CDR1 and CDR2 (germline): DFQATT, SNEGSKA (reference sequence). Trimming cost V 5 bases and J 4 bases, with 17 bases left between them. The CDR3 sequence: CSAQPGRTRETQYF. CDR3 sequence (DNA): TGCAGTGCTCAACCGGGACGGACGAGAGAGACCCAGTACTTC.

Remarks on this clonotype: This may arise from a read error, as a much more abundant clone is one base away. The chain recombines TRBV7-8 with TRBJ1-6; the D is unclear. This CDR3 region has 16 residues. Germline CDR1 is SGHVS and CDR2 is FQNEAQ. V dropped 5 bases and J dropped 5 bases, with 16 bases sitting between them. The CDR3 sequence is CASSPRIGRDNSPLHF. The CDR3 DNA follows: TGTGCCAGCAGCCCGCGGATAGGGAGGGATAATTCACCCCTCCACTTT.

The CDR3 loop is CASSEPQIDYEQYF. The CDR3 nucleotides are TGTGCCAGCAGTGAACCCCAGATAGACTACGAGCAGTACTTC. This chain connects TRBV6-1 to TRBJ2-7; D call uncertain. The CDR3 totals 14 residues. Per germline, CDR1 MNHNS and CDR2 SASEGT. Trimming took off 2 bases at V and 3 bases at J, with 11 bases between the two ends.

This clonotype occurred many times. The missing conserved phenylalanine or tryptophan at the end of this CDR3 makes a read error likely. The chain joins TRBV12-3 or TRBV12-4 to TRBJ1-1; D gene ambiguous. Trimming pared 3 bases from V and 6 bases from J, leaving 11 bases between. The CDR3 has 13 residues. CDR3 sequence reads: CASSFGLGAEAFS. Here the CDR3 DNA reads TGTGCCAGCAGTTTCGGGTTGGGCGCTGAAGCTTTCTCT.

The rearrangement links TRBV19 to TRBJ1-1, with D unclear. The CDR3 spans 14 residues. Trimming removed 9 bases at V and 0 bases at J, with 14 bases between. The V gene's germline CDR1 is LNHDA and CDR2 SQIVND (reference sequence). As DNA, the CDR3 is TGTGCCAGCCGGCCCGGAGGGATGAACACTGAAGCTTTCTTT. Encoded protein: CASRPGGMNTEAFF.

The rearrangement joins TRBV27 to TRBJ2-5; D is uncertain. CDR1 and CDR2 from the germline V gene are MNHEY and SMNVEV (reference sequence). The CDR3 length is 13 residues. V gave up 8 bases and J gave up 5 bases, with 15 bases separating them. The CDR3 here is CASSPNPVETQYF. The CDR3 DNA reads TGTGCCAGCTCACCTAACCCCGTCGAGACCCAGTACTTC.

The table lists this clonotype with many counts. V gene TRBV11-2 combines with J gene TRBJ2-5, with 10 bases aligning to TRBD1. CDR1 is SGHAT, CDR2 FQNNGV, per germline. Germline trimming cut 1 base from V and 1 base from J; bases unmatched to any gene: 9. CDR3 length: 18 amino acids. The CDR3 DNA is TGTGCCAGCAGCTTAGGCCCAGACAGGGGGCCGGGCCAAGAGACCCAGTACTTC. This sequence encodes CASSLGPDRGPGQETQYF.

A remark on this clonotype: One end of the junction fails to match germline, which may point to a read error. The chain combines TRBV5-1 with TRBJ1-2; D not certain. The CDR3 has 13 residues. Germline values: CDR1 SGHRS, CDR2 YFSETQ. CDR3 DNA: TGCGCCAGCAGCTTGGACAGAGGCTATGGCTACGCCTTC. Translation gives CASSLDRGYGYAF.

The chain joins TRBV4-1 to TRBJ2-2; D possibly uses TRBD1 or TRBD2 (6 bases each). CDR1 and CDR2 from the germline V gene are MGHRA and YSYEKL. This CDR3 has 17 residues. The V end lost 3 bases, the J end lost 2 bases, and 16 bases lay between the germline ends. The CDR3 DNA is TGCGCCAGCAGCCATTCGAGAGGGGGGTTTAACACCGGGGAGCTGTTTTTT. Its translation: CASSHSRGGFNTGELFF.

This clonotype was recorded once. The rearrangement joins TRBV30 to TRBJ2-2, with D hard to call. Trimming removed 3 bases at V and 6 bases at J, with 11 bases between. CDR3 length equals 13 residues. Germline V gene data show CDR1 as GTSNPN and CDR2 as SVGIG (reference sequence). The CDR3 bases are TGTGCCTGGAGCATGAATAGGCCCGGGGAGCTGTTTTTT. Translating it yields CAWSMNRPGELFF. The whole variable domain, filled in from reference TRBV30 and TRBJ2-2, reads SQTIHQWPATLVQPVGSPLSLECTVEGTSNPNLYWYRQAAGRGLQLLFYSVGIGQISSEVPQNLSASRPQDRQFILSSKKLLLSDSGFYLCAWSMNRPGELFFGEGSRLTVL.

This clonotype has at least ten counts. The chain recombines TRBV28 with TRBJ2-7; D may match TRBD1 or TRBD2 (7 bases each). V shed 10 bases and J shed 3 bases, with 19 bases lying between them. The CDR3 extends over 14 amino acids. The V gene's germline CDR1 is MDHEN and CDR2 SYDVKM. The CDR3 protein is CATQGGVALYEQYF. The CDR3 bases are TGTGCCACCCAGGGGGGGGTAGCGCTCTACGAGCAGTACTTC.

Many counts were recorded for this clonotype. CDR3 nucleotide sequence: TGTGCCAGCAGGACCGAGGGGTTAGAGACCCAGTACTTC. Its translation is CASRTEGLETQYF. V is TRBV6-5 and J is TRBJ2-5; possibly TRBD1 or TRBD2 for D (5 bases each). V lost 6 bases to trimming and J lost 4 bases, with 12 bases between them. CDR1 MNHEY and CDR2 SVGAGI come from the germline V gene. This CDR3 contains 13 residues.

The rearrangement joins TRBV12-3 or TRBV12-4 to TRBJ1-2; D not resolved. V was pared by 5 bases and J by 4 bases, with 11 bases between. There are 13 residues in the CDR3. The CDR3 DNA sequence: TGTGCCAGCAGTCTTAGACGGACCTATGGCTACACCTTC. Its translation: CASSLRRTYGYTF.

Notes on this clonotype: A much larger clone differs by one base, so this may be a read error. V is TRBV28 and J is TRBJ1-1; a weak D match, TRBD1 (5 bases). The germline V gene has CDR1 MDHEN and CDR2 SYDVKM. Trimming pared 3 bases from V and 2 bases from J, leaving 13 bases between. This CDR3 region has 15 residues. The CDR3 protein is CASSFVGGFNTEAFF. The CDR3 coding sequence is TGTGCCAGCAGTTTTGTGGGGGGGTTTAACACTGAAGCTTTCTTT.

This chain joins TRBV20-1 and TRBJ1-3; D is uncertain. Trimming shortened V by 3 bases and J by 2 bases, and 5 bases separated the two germline ends. CDR1 is DFQATT and CDR2 is SNEGSKA in the germline V gene (reference sequence). CDR3 size: 12 residues. DNA of the CDR3: TGCAGTGCTAGTTGGGCTGGAAACACCATATATTTT. It encodes CSASWAGNTIYF.

This clonotype was seen repeatedly, ten times or more. The chain employs TRBV7-9 and TRBJ2-7; no clear D. With 5 bases removed from V and 0 bases from J, the gap between germline ends came to 8 bases. The CDR3 contains 13 residues. Germline CDR1 and CDR2: SEHNR and FQNEAQ (reference sequence). CDR3 sequence: CASSDESSYEQYF. The CDR3 coding sequence is TGTGCCAGCAGCGATGAGAGCTCCTACGAGCAGTACTTC.